A selection of T cell receptor beta chains follows, all from one sample in a study of T cell changes during pregnancy in multiple sclerosis. Method: immunoSEQ multiplex PCR; TCRdb's copy keeps in-frame clones and lacks some. Here the sample spans 30,000 to 35,000 clones, roughly nine tenths being singletons. The sequences come from CD8+ T cells from peripheral blood mononuclear cells, collected before pregnancy. Receptors were obtained from a female donor with multiple sclerosis, enrolled in a pregnancy study. CDR3s include the opening cysteine and the closing phenylalanine or tryptophan. D genes are given only for firm matches. The size of a clone is reported for some rows only, either as once, few or many, or as a class for expanded clones.

cdr3_length,j_call,v_call,d_call,clone_size,cdr3_aa,cdr3_nt
12,TRBJ1-2,TRBV10-3,TRBD1,few,CASRETGYGYTF,TGTGCCAGCAGAGAGACAGGGTACGGCTACACCTTC
16,TRBJ2-7,TRBV5-6,-,-,CASSLNFGRSSYEQYF,TGTGCCAGCAGCTTGAATTTTGGGAGAAGCTCCTACGAGCAGTACTTC
14,TRBJ2-2,TRBV6-5,TRBD1,-,CASSTTGETGELFF,TGTGCCAGCAGTACCACAGGGGAAACCGGGGAGCTGTTTTTT
15,TRBJ2-7,TRBV9,TRBD2,-,CASSASGGPSYEQYF,TGTGCCAGCAGCGCTTCGGGGGGACCCTCCTACGAGCAGTACTTC
17,TRBJ2-7,TRBV10-2,TRBD2,-,CASRDDLAGGPPYEQYF,TGCGCCAGCAGAGATGACTTGGCGGGGGGCCCGCCTTACGAGCAGTACTTC
12,TRBJ1-5,TRBV15,-,-,CATSRVGGPQHF,TGTGCCACCAGCAGAGTGGGGGGGCCCCAGCATTTT
17,TRBJ1-2,TRBV7-2,-,-,CASSPYNSHAGNYGYTF,TGTGCCAGCAGCCCATATAACTCCCACGCCGGGAACTATGGCTACACCTTC
14,TRBJ2-7,TRBV25-1,-,-,CASSDQLHTGQQYF,TGTGCCAGCAGTGACCAACTTCACACAGGGCAGCAGTACTTC
17,TRBJ2-7,TRBV5-1,TRBD2,-,CASSLSVSGGRGWEQYF,TGCGCCAGCAGCTTGAGTGTATCGGGGGGTCGAGGGTGGGAGCAGTACTTC
16,TRBJ2-6,TRBV4-3,-,-,CASSLEGWVGANVLTF,TGCGCCAGCAGCCTGGAGGGTTGGGTTGGGGCCAACGTCCTGACTTTC
16,TRBJ2-1,TRBV5-5,TRBD1,few,CASRKPPGQGKDEQFF,TGTGCCAGCAGAAAACCTCCGGGACAGGGTAAGGATGAGCAGTTCTTC
16,TRBJ1-4,TRBV30,TRBD1,-,CAWSVGTVLMTGELFF,TGTGCCTGGAGTGTGGGGACAGTTCTAATGACCGGGGAACTGTTTTTT
19,TRBJ2-1,TRBV7-3,-,-,CASSYKGRQGGWALNEQFF,TGTGCCAGCAGCTATAAGGGGAGACAGGGAGGTTGGGCCCTAAATGAGCAGTTCTTC
14,TRBJ2-7,TRBV7-9,-,-,CASTPGTTTNEQYF,TGTGCCAGCACCCCCGGGACAACAACCAACGAGCAGTACTTC
18,TRBJ1-5,TRBV4-1,TRBD1,few,CASSQLATGTGNNQPQHF,TGCGCCAGCAGCCAACTCGCAACCGGGACAGGGAACAATCAGCCCCAGCATTTT
16,TRBJ1-4,TRBV7-9,-,-,CASSLDQGTTNEKLFF,TGTGCCAGCAGCCTGGATCAGGGTACAACTAATGAAAAACTGTTTTTT
15,TRBJ1-6,TRBV30,TRBD1,-,CAWSMTGQFNSPLHF,TGTGCCTGGAGTATGACGGGACAGTTTAATTCACCCCTCCACTTT
16,TRBJ2-4,TRBV5-1,TRBD1,-,CASSSGQGATKNIQYF,TGCGCCAGCAGCTCGGGACAGGGGGCGACCAAAAACATTCAGTACTTC
15,TRBJ1-1,TRBV19,TRBD1,-,CASSIIQGARTEAFF,TGTGCCAGTAGTATCATACAGGGGGCAAGGACTGAAGCTTTCTTT
15,TRBJ1-2,TRBV5-4,-,medium-sized,CASSLTSSLNYGYTF,TGTGCCAGCAGCCTGACAAGCTCATTAAACTATGGCTACACCTTC
15,TRBJ2-7,TRBV4-1,-,-,CASSQLQGVASEQYF,TGCGCCAGCAGCCAATTACAGGGAGTCGCCTCCGAGCAGTACTTC
15,TRBJ2-7,TRBV7-2,-,-,CASSHNDSPWYEQYF,TGTGCCAGCAGCCATAACGACAGCCCCTGGTACGAGCAGTACTTC
14,TRBJ2-5,TRBV9,-,once,CASSVGGGAETQYF,TGTGCCAGCAGCGTAGGAGGGGGGGCAGAGACCCAGTACTTC
14,TRBJ2-3,TRBV6-4,TRBD1,-,CASSDSTGPDTQYF,TGTGCCAGCAGTGACTCGACAGGGCCAGATACGCAGTATTTT
16,TRBJ1-5,TRBV4-1,-,-,CASSLSGTNGIQPQHF,TGCGCCAGCAGCCTCTCCGGGACAAATGGGATTCAGCCCCAGCATTTT
18,TRBJ2-3,TRBV5-3,TRBD1,-,CARSKKTDREVGTDTQYF,TGTGCCAGAAGCAAGAAGACGGACAGGGAAGTAGGGACAGATACGCAGTATTTT
14,TRBJ2-1,TRBV13,TRBD2,once,CASSLVLAGSGEFF,TGTGCCAGCAGCTTGGTACTAGCGGGGAGCGGTGAGTTCTTC
17,TRBJ1-4,TRBV7-9,TRBD1,-,CASSLIARGVTNEKLFF,TGTGCCAGCAGCTTAATCGCCAGGGGGGTGACTAATGAAAAACTGTTTTTT
14,TRBJ2-1,TRBV7-9,-,-,CASSPEGLRREQFF,TGTGCCAGCAGCCCAGAGGGTCTCCGGAGGGAGCAGTTCTTC
14,TRBJ1-1,TRBV25-1,-,once,CASRFTGSGSEAFF,TGTGCCAGCAGATTCACAGGGAGCGGCTCTGAAGCTTTCTTT
17,TRBJ2-5,TRBV13,TRBD1,-,CASSKRGLLPQGETQYF,TGTGCCAGCAGCAAGAGGGGGCTCCTCCCCCAAGGGGAGACCCAGTACTTC
14,TRBJ2-7,TRBV7-9,-,-,CASSAEDYSYEQYF,TGTGCCAGCAGTGCGGAAGATTACTCCTACGAGCAGTACTTC
15,TRBJ1-2,TRBV19,TRBD1,-,CASSIRGQVRYGYTF,TGTGCCAGTAGTATAAGGGGACAGGTTCGCTATGGCTACACCTTC
15,TRBJ1-4,TRBV30,TRBD1,-,CAWSVGAGGFEKLFF,TGTGCCTGGAGTGTCGGCGCAGGGGGATTTGAAAAACTGTTTTTT
18,TRBJ2-2,TRBV7-2,-,-,CASSVQMTRRAGTGELFF,TGTGCCAGCAGCGTACAAATGACTCGGCGGGCAGGCACCGGGGAGCTGTTTTTT
15,TRBJ1-2,TRBV2,TRBD1,-,CARRDREGLSHGYTF,TGTGCCAGAAGGGACAGGGAAGGGCTAAGTCATGGCTACACCTTC
13,TRBJ2-7,TRBV27,TRBD1,-,CASQQGDSYEQYF,TGTGCCAGCCAACAGGGGGACTCCTACGAGCAGTACTTC
14,TRBJ2-7,TRBV5-6,-,-,CASSLGDGFYEQYF,TGTGCCAGCAGCTTAGGAGACGGATTCTACGAGCAGTACTTC
14,TRBJ1-2,TRBV5-1,-,-,CASSPNPTNYGYTF,TGCGCCAGCAGCCCCAATCCAACTAACTATGGCTACACCTTC
14,TRBJ1-3,TRBV13,-,once,CASSLGGLGNTIYF,TGTGCCAGCAGCTTGGGGGGTCTTGGAAACACCATATATTTT
14,TRBJ2-7,TRBV6-6,TRBD2,-,CASTLAGGTYEQYF,TGTGCCAGCACCCTAGCGGGGGGCACCTACGAGCAGTACTTC
15,TRBJ1-5,TRBV7-2,TRBD1,-,CASSLDGTGLGPQHF,TGTGCCAGCAGCTTAGATGGGACAGGTCTCGGGCCCCAGCATTTT
15,TRBJ1-1,TRBV5-6,TRBD1,once,CASSLRDRGYREAFF,TGTGCCAGCAGCTTGAGGGACAGGGGGTATAGAGAAGCTTTCTTT
12,TRBJ2-1,TRBV7-2,-,-,CASSFLNLEQFF,TGTGCCAGCAGCTTCCTAAATCTAGAGCAGTTCTTC
15,TRBJ1-5,TRBV7-8,-,once,CASSLRQLGNQPQHF,TGTGCCAGCAGCCTCCGACAGCTTGGCAATCAGCCCCAGCATTTT
14,TRBJ2-5,TRBV15,TRBD1,once,CATSPLGQGGTQYF,TGTGCCACCAGCCCTCTGGGACAGGGAGGGACCCAGTACTTC
16,TRBJ2-7,TRBV7-3,-,-,CASTHLPKTGTYEQYF,TGTGCCAGCACCCACCTCCCGAAGACGGGGACCTACGAGCAGTACTTC
16,TRBJ2-7,TRBV4-1,TRBD1,-,CASSQLIRTGRDEQYF,TGCGCCAGCAGCCAACTAATAAGGACAGGGCGCGACGAGCAGTACTTC
15,TRBJ2-3,TRBV27,TRBD1,-,CASSFRGQGTDTQYF,TGTGCCAGCAGTTTCAGGGGGCAAGGCACAGATACGCAGTATTTT
12,TRBJ1-4,TRBV5-5,-,-,CASSLQGEKLFF,TGTGCCAGCAGCCTTCAGGGGGAAAAACTGTTTTTT
15,TRBJ2-7,TRBV6-6,-,-,CASSYEGEGSYEQYF,TGTGCCAGCAGTTACGAGGGGGAAGGGTCCTACGAGCAGTACTTC
17,TRBJ2-7,TRBV10-1,-,-,CASSVNPQAGPNYEQYF,TGCGCCAGCAGTGTAAACCCCCAAGCGGGTCCAAACTACGAGCAGTACTTC
15,TRBJ1-2,TRBV7-9,-,-,CASSLGAGTSYGYTF,TGTGCCAGCAGCTTAGGGGCGGGCACTAGCTATGGCTACACCTTC
16,TRBJ1-1,TRBV5-6,-,-,CASSLLSQGGDTEAFF,TGTGCCAGCAGCTTGCTTTCACAGGGAGGGGACACTGAAGCTTTCTTT